This T cell receptor (beta chain) is drawn from a study of blood T cell repertoires in COVID-19. Study summary: Sources were T cells, B-cell-depleted T cells, or PBMCs; the material itself was cDNA or gDNA.

The V gene end was trimmed by 3 bases and the J gene end by 5 bases; junction bases not matched to a gene: 3. From germline, CDR1 is ENHRY and CDR2 SYGVKD. The CDR3 has 13 amino acids. The method was immunoSEQ multiplex PCR; TCRdb's version includes in-frame clones alone and lacks a portion of them. The repertoire holds roughly 230,000 clones, with around 80% as singletons. Input material: peripheral blood. The V and J genes are TRBV10-3 and TRBJ2-5; TRBD2 aligns across 7 bases. The sequence was obtained from a woman aged 80 or over with COVID-19, enrolled during active disease. Here the CDR3 DNA reads TGTGCCATCAGTGAAGGGAGGGAGGAGACCCAGTACTTC. It codes for CAISEGREETQYF.